The entry below describes one TCR beta chain. This record belongs to a study of response to subunit inactivated influenza vaccine. The V gene's germline CDR1 is LGHDT and CDR2 YNNKEL (reference sequence). The CDR3 extends over 14 amino acids. After removal of 2 bases from V and 6 bases from J, the junction contained 4 bases not matched to a gene. Using its own MiXCR run on the RT-PCR reads, TCRdb lists one record per CDR3 protein. The sample holds roughly 540,000 distinct CDR3 sequences, roughly 23% seen once. The same data also went into a second study, on T cells expressing NK-cell markers. Per that paper: The cDNA for TCR beta came from 5'RACE template switching with UMIs. The TCR beta repertoires were obtained from sorted CD3+CD56+NKG2C+, CD3+CD56+NKG2C- and CD3+CD56-NKG2C+ T cells. Among a few donors, these clonotypes also ranked first in the CD3+CD56-NKG2C+ fraction.

The sequencing used CD4+ T cells sorted from PBMCs, collected 12 days after vaccination. The chain uses TRBV3-1 and TRBJ2-1; 7 nucleotides match TRBD1. This TCR derives from a man over 45 who received an inactivated influenza vaccine. The CDR3 here is CASSQTRQGNEQFF. The CDR3 region has the DNA TGTGCCAGCAGCCAAACTAGACAGGGCAATGAGCAGTTCTTC.